The source of this T cell receptor (beta chain) is a study of blood T cell repertoires in COVID-19. Profiled with immunoSEQ multiplex PCR; TCRdb holds only in-frame clones, not every one. The repertoire consists of fewer than 90,000 clones, with nearly 80% occurring once and the leading ten covering 6.3%. This clonotype originated in a man aged 70-80 years with COVID-19, enrolled during active disease. Input material: peripheral blood.

The CDR3 is CASSQDRAGSSYNEQFF. DNA for the CDR3: TGTGCCAGCAGCCAAGATAGGGCGGGATCGTCCTACAATGAGCAGTTCTTC. The rearrangement uses TRBV4-2 and TRBJ2-1; D perhaps matches TRBD2 (6 bases). Germline CDR1 and CDR2: LGHNA and YNFKEQ. V was cut by 0 bases and J by 1 base, with 13 bases left in between. The CDR3 covers 17 residues.